These 26 T cell receptor beta chains were all obtained from the same sample, sequenced in a study of cytomegalovirus exposure and HLA in healthy donors. Sequencing used immunoSEQ multiplex PCR; TCRdb keeps in-frame clones, though not all of them. The profile covers fewer than 90,000 clones, with roughly 83% appearing a single time and about 12% taken by the ten largest. The sample comprised PBMCs. The receptors here all came from a woman in her late teens or twenties in good health and CMV-seropositive.

V gene TRBV2 combines with J gene TRBJ2-3, with 9 bases matching TRBD2. In germline, CDR1 is SNHLY, CDR2 FYNNEI. V shed 4 bases, J shed 5 bases, and the junction held 7 bases outside the gene matches. The CDR3 is 15 residues long. The CDR3 is CASSGAGGPGDTQYF. For the CDR3, the DNA is TGTGCCAGCAGTGGGGCGGGGGGGCCTGGAGATACGCAGTATTTT.

The J gene is TRBJ2-2, the V gene TRBV19, with 9 bases matching TRBD1. The germline CDR1 and CDR2 sequences are LNHDA and SQIVND (reference sequence). CDR3 length equals 15 residues. The trim removed 8 bases at V and 5 bases at J, leaving 9 bases unmatched. CDR3 sequence (DNA): TGTGCCAGTTCTAACAGGGGGCTACTAACCGGGGAGCTGTTTTTT. Residues: CASSNRGLLTGELFF.

The genes are TRBV28 and TRBJ2-7; 10 bases fit TRBD1. The CDR3 is made up of 15 amino acids. Germline CDR1 is MDHEN and CDR2 is SYDVKM. V shed 3 bases, J shed 6 bases, and the junction held 8 bases outside the gene matches. The CDR3 DNA reads as TGTGCCAGCAGTTTTTCCGGGACAGGGGAACTCGAGCAGTACTTC. Its protein is CASSFSGTGELEQYF.

V and J are TRBV28 and TRBJ1-6; D remains ambiguous. Germline loops: CDR1 MDHEN, CDR2 SYDVKM. The CDR3 length is 15 residues. Trimming shortened V by 6 bases and J by 2 bases, and 11 bases separated the two germline ends. CDR3 residues: CASSAGWTYNSPLHF. The DNA of the CDR3 is TGTGCCAGCAGCGCCGGGTGGACCTATAATTCACCCCTCCACTTT. The full variable domain, with the rest looked up from reference TRBV28 and TRBJ1-6, is DVKVTQSSRYLVKRTGEKVFLECVQDMDHENMFWYRQDPGLGLRLIYFSYDVKMKEKGDIPEGYSVSREKKERFSLILESASTNQTSMYLCASSAGWTYNSPLHFGNGTRLTVT.

The rearrangement uses TRBV5-1 and TRBJ2-3, with 12 bases matching TRBD2. V was clipped by 1 base and J by 6 bases; unmatched bases: 6. The CDR3 runs to 16 residues. Germline V gene lookup returns CDR1 SGHRS and CDR2 YFSETQ. CDR3 DNA sequence: TGCGCCAGCAGCTTGCCCCTAGCGGGGGGGCAGGATACGCAGTATTTT. Encoded protein: CASSLPLAGGQDTQYF.

V usage is TRBV30 and J usage is TRBJ1-6; 7 positions agree with TRBD1. Trimming removed 5 bases from V and 0 bases from J; junction bases left unmatched: 7. Germline V lookup: CDR1 GTSNPN, CDR2 SVGIG (reference sequence). This CDR3 has 16 residues. DNA for the CDR3: TGTGCCTGGGACAGGGCTCCAAGCTCCTATAATTCACCCCTCCACTTT. It codes for CAWDRAPSSYNSPLHF.

This clone has a single count. The chain couples TRBV5-1 to TRBJ2-7; D is uncertain. This CDR3 is 12 amino acids long. The V gene lost 5 bases and the J gene lost 6 bases, with 12 bases spanning the gap. Germline CDR1 SGHRS, CDR2 YFSETQ. CDR3 protein: CASRPAVGEQYF. CDR3 bases: TGCGCCAGCAGGCCTGCGGTGGGCGAGCAGTACTTC.

The genes are TRBV27 and TRBJ2-5; 9 bases agree with TRBD2. V lost 7 bases to trimming and J lost 2 bases; unmatched junction nucleotides: 8. The germline gives CDR1 MNHEY, CDR2 SMNVEV (reference sequence). The CDR3 has 15 residues. CDR3 protein: CASIGVRGGQETQYF. For the CDR3, the DNA is TGTGCCAGCATCGGGGTGCGGGGGGGGCAAGAGACCCAGTACTTC.

To note about this clone: The sample carries other DNA sequences with the same CDR3. The CDR3: CASTDRADSPLHF. The DNA of the CDR3 is TGTGCCAGCACCGACAGGGCTGATTCACCCCTCCACTTT. The V gene is TRBV2, the J gene TRBJ1-6; 7 nucleotides match TRBD1. The junction had 5 bases not matched to a gene; V was cut back by 7 bases and J by 8 bases. This CDR3 has 13 residues. Germline CDR1 is SNHLY and CDR2 is FYNNEI. Full variable domain (outside the CDR3, taken from reference TRBV2 and TRBJ1-6): EPEVTQTPSHQVTQMGQEVILRCVPISNHLYFYWYRQILGQKVEFLVSFYNNEISEKSEIFDDQFSVERPDGSNFTLKIRSTKLEDSAMYFCASTDRADSPLHFGNGTRLTVT.

This chain joins TRBV4-3 and TRBJ2-7; TRBD1 agrees at 8 bases. The V gene's germline CDR1 is LGHNA and CDR2 YSLEER. With V trimmed by 0 bases and J by 7 bases, 5 bases remained unmatched. The CDR3 length is 14 residues. Here the CDR3 DNA reads TGCGCCAGCAGCCAAGACGGGACAGGAGCGGAGCAGTACTTC. It is translated as CASSQDGTGAEQYF.

The rearrangement uses TRBV6-5 and TRBJ1-1; weak D call: TRBD1 (6 bases). The CDR3 is made up of 15 amino acids. In germline, CDR1 is MNHEY, CDR2 SVGAGI. The V end was cut by 4 bases, the J end by 3 bases, with 15 bases between. This chain's CDR3 is CASSSREAGDTEAFF. The CDR3 coding sequence is TGTGCCAGCAGTTCTAGAGAAGCAGGGGACACTGAAGCTTTCTTT.

V gene TRBV6-1 combines with J gene TRBJ1-1, with 8 positions matching TRBD1. The CDR3 totals 14 residues. Germline CDR1 reads MNHNS; CDR2 reads SASEGT. Trimming cost V 4 bases and J 7 bases; bases outside gene matches: 8. The CDR3 loop reads CASSGGPGQVEAFF. The CDR3 bases are TGTGCCAGCAGTGGGGGACCGGGACAGGTTGAAGCTTTCTTT.

This chain uses TRBV15 with TRBJ1-5, with TRBD1 as a possible D gene (6 bases). Per the germline V gene, CDR1 is LNHNV and CDR2 is YYDKDF (reference sequence). CDR3 length: 16 amino acids. Trimming took 1 base from V and 0 from J, leaving 10 bases between them. The CDR3: CATSRVDSHSNQPQHF. CDR3 sequence (DNA): TGTGCCACCAGCAGAGTGGACAGTCATAGCAATCAGCCCCAGCATTTT.

About this clone itself: Other DNA sequences within the sample encode an identical CDR3. This chain connects TRBV7-9 to TRBJ2-7; no reliable D call. Germline V gives CDR1 SEHNR, CDR2 FQNEAQ (reference sequence). The CDR3 loop spans 13 amino acids. V was clipped by 2 bases and J by 0 bases, with 5 bases between them. CDR3 nucleotides: TGTGCCAGCAGCTTATCCAGCTCCTACGAGCAGTACTTC. Translated: CASSLSSSYEQYF.

Only one count was recorded for this clone. This chain connects TRBV15 to TRBJ2-7, with TRBD1 as a possible D gene (6 bases). V was shortened by 0 bases and J by 3 bases, with 9 bases between the two germline ends. Looked up from germline, CDR1 is LNHNV and CDR2 is YYDKDF (reference sequence). The CDR3 consists of 14 residues. CDR3 amino acids: CATSRDTGSYEQYF. DNA of the CDR3: TGTGCCACCAGCAGAGACACAGGGAGCTACGAGCAGTACTTC.

This clone was observed a few times. V usage is TRBV2 and J usage is TRBJ1-5; 9 bases map to TRBD1. CDR3 length equals 15 residues. CDR1 is SNHLY, CDR2 FYNNEI, per germline. J was trimmed by 2 bases and V by 4 bases; bases with no gene match: 3. Here the CDR3 DNA reads TGTGCCAGCAGTGGGGGACAGGGAGGCAATCAGCCCCAGCATTTT. This translates into CASSGGQGGNQPQHF.

The chain carries TRBV6-6 and TRBJ2-3; possible D gene TRBD2, 6 bases. The germline V and J ends were trimmed by 7 bases and 0 bases, with 14 bases remaining between them. Per the germline V gene, CDR1 is MNHNY and CDR2 is SVGAGI (reference sequence). The CDR3 has 15 residues. The CDR3 DNA reads as TGTGCCAGCAAAGGACTATTGTCTAGCACAGATACGCAGTATTTT. Amino acid sequence: CASKGLLSSTDTQYF.

The chain is built from TRBV6-5 and TRBJ2-3; tentative D call: TRBD1 (7 bases). Germline CDR1 is MNHEY and CDR2 is SVGAGI. Deletions cut 6 bases from V and 2 bases from J, with 15 bases between. The CDR3 contains 15 residues. The DNA for the CDR3 is TGTGCCAGCAGCACCAGGGGGGTTATCACAGATACGCAGTATTTT. It encodes CASSTRGVITDTQYF.

The chain carries TRBV28 and TRBJ2-7; D is undetermined. V lost 6 bases to trimming and J lost 5 bases, with 17 bases between them. This CDR3 has 14 residues. The V gene's germline CDR1 is MDHEN and CDR2 SYDVKM. The CDR3 sequence: CASSQWQDVDEQYF. The CDR3 DNA is TGTGCCAGCAGCCAATGGCAGGATGTGGACGAGCAGTACTTC.

This clone came up once. V and J are TRBV7-6 and TRBJ1-6, with D possibly being TRBD1 (6 bases). Germline V gene sequence: CDR1 SGHVS, CDR2 FNYEAQ. The CDR3 is 14 amino acids. V lost 5 bases, J lost 10 bases, and 15 bases lay in between. The CDR3 region is CASSLAGAESPLHF. In DNA form, the CDR3 reads TGTGCCAGCAGCCTCGCGGGGGCCGAATCACCCCTCCACTTT.

This chain joins TRBV6-6 and TRBJ1-2; D not resolved. The V gene's germline CDR1 is MNHNY and CDR2 SVGAGI (reference sequence). V was trimmed by 7 bases and J by 3 bases, leaving 15 bases between them. This CDR3 is built from 14 residues. CDR3 protein: CASTPIETDYGYTF. The CDR3 nucleotides are TGTGCCAGCACCCCAATAGAAACGGACTATGGCTACACCTTC.

The chain employs TRBV9 and TRBJ2-5; TRBD2 agrees at 12 bases. The J segment lost 4 bases and the V segment lost 0 bases, leaving 7 bases of the junction unmatched. Looked up from germline, CDR1 is SGDLS and CDR2 is YYNGEE. This CDR3 spans 17 amino acids. The CDR3 nucleotides read TGTGCCAGCAGCGTAGGAGGACTAGCGGGGTTGTTAGAGACCCAGTACTTC. This encodes CASSVGGLAGLLETQYF.

The chain has TRBV4-2 and TRBJ2-7; 7 bases match TRBD1. V was pared by 0 bases and J by 2 bases, with 13 bases of the junction left unmatched. This CDR3 has 18 amino acids. Germline-derived CDR1 and CDR2 are LGHNA and YNFKEQ. The CDR3 loop reads CASSQDNRPGQIAYEQYF. CDR3 in DNA: TGTGCCAGCAGCCAAGATAATCGCCCGGGACAGATTGCCTACGAGCAGTACTTC.

The CDR3 coding sequence is TGTGCCAGCAGCCTCCAGGGGGGTGAAGCTTTCTTT. Amino acid sequence: CASSLQGGEAFF. This sequence joins TRBV6-6 and TRBJ1-1; the match to TRBD1 covers 7 bases. Germline V CDR1 and CDR2: MNHNY, SVGAGI (reference sequence). Trimming removed 6 bases from V and 7 bases from J; junction bases left unmatched: 5. This CDR3 region has 12 residues.

This clone was recorded once. The chain links TRBV10-1 to TRBJ2-7, with a weak D call TRBD1 (6 bases). The CDR3 consists of 15 residues. Between the trimmed V and J ends, which lost 3 bases and 3 bases, there was a span of 15 bases. The germline V gene encodes CDR1 WNHNN and CDR2 SYGVQD (reference sequence). The DNA of the CDR3 is TGCGCCAGCAGTGATCCGTCGGACAGCGACTACGAGCAGTACTTC. Residues: CASSDPSDSDYEQYF.

The chain uses TRBV2 and TRBJ1-4; D is perhaps TRBD1 (5 bases). This CDR3 is built from 14 residues. With 6 bases removed from V and 6 bases from J, the gap between germline ends came to 14 bases. Germline V lookup: CDR1 SNHLY, CDR2 FYNNEI. The CDR3 sequence is CASRREGLYEKLFF. In DNA form, the CDR3 reads TGTGCCAGCAGGCGGGAGGGGCTCTATGAAAAACTGTTTTTT.